The rows below give T cell receptor beta chains drawn from one sample of a study of cytomegalovirus exposure and HLA in healthy donors. Sequencing used immunoSEQ multiplex PCR; TCRdb keeps in-frame clones, though not all of them. The sample records roughly 200,000 clones, over 65% being singletons. Sequenced material: PBMCs. The origin of the receptors is a man in his sixties in good health and CMV-seronegative. The CDR3 runs from the conserved cysteine through the conserved F or W. A D gene is named only where the DNA matches it firmly. The listing skips clone size in some rows; elsewhere it reads once, few, many or a size class.

cdr3_nt	cdr3_aa	v_call	clone_size	d_call	j_call
TGTGCCAGCAGTCATGTTGGGCAGGGCCACTATGCGGAAAAACTGTTTTTT	CASSHVGQGHYAEKLFF	TRBV25-1	few	-	TRBJ1-4
TGCGCCAGCAGCTTGGGAGGGTTGGTCACTGAAGCTTTCTTT	CASSLGGLVTEAFF	TRBV5-1	-	-	TRBJ1-1
TGTGCCAGCAGTTACCCGGGGAACAAAGACACTGAAGCTTTCTTT	CASSYPGNKDTEAFF	TRBV6-6	-	-	TRBJ1-1
TGTGCCAGCAGCTTAGTGGGGACAGGATCCCCGACAGGAACTGAAGCTTTCTTT	CASSLVGTGSPTGTEAFF	TRBV7-2	-	TRBD1	TRBJ1-1
TGTGCCAGCAGTGAATCCCGGACAGGGAAAAACTATGGCTACACCTTC	CASSESRTGKNYGYTF	TRBV25-1	-	TRBD1	TRBJ1-2
TGCAGCGTCTTGACAGGGCTGGACTGGAGGACCGGGGAGCTGTTTTTT	CSVLTGLDWRTGELFF	TRBV29-1	-	TRBD1	TRBJ2-2
TGTGCCTGTGGGGACAGCTATAATTCACCCCTCCACTTT	CACGDSYNSPLHF	TRBV27	-	TRBD1	TRBJ1-6
TGTGCCAGCAGCTTTTCCCCAGGGCAGACTGAAGCTTTCTTT	CASSFSPGQTEAFF	TRBV6-6	-	-	TRBJ1-1
TGCGCCAGCAACTTTGGAGCATATGGCTACACCTTC	CASNFGAYGYTF	TRBV5-1	-	-	TRBJ1-2
TGTGCCAGCAGCTTTAGCGGGGGGGCATTCGAGCAGTACTTC	CASSFSGGAFEQYF	TRBV5-4	once	TRBD2	TRBJ2-7
TGTGCCAGCAGCTTGGTGGCGGTCTACGAGCAGTACTTC	CASSLVAVYEQYF	TRBV5-6	once	-	TRBJ2-7
TGTGCCAGCAGCTTAGGAGGGACAGGGCGGGAAAAACTGTTTTTT	CASSLGGTGREKLFF	TRBV7-3	few	TRBD1	TRBJ1-4
TGTGCCAGCAGTTTATTTTTCGGGAGCAAAACCTACGAGCAGTACTTC	CASSLFFGSKTYEQYF	TRBV28	-	-	TRBJ2-7
TGTGCCACCAGCAGAGATACTAGCGGCACAGATACGCAGTATTTT	CATSRDTSGTDTQYF	TRBV15	few	TRBD2	TRBJ2-3